This is a list of T cell receptor beta chains from one sample in a study of blood T cell repertoires in COVID-19. Only in-frame clones appear in the TCRdb table, and some are missing; sequencing was by immunoSEQ multiplex PCR. The sample records around 30,000 clones, around 86% being singletons. The specimen was peripheral blood. The origin of the receptors is a human donor in a cohort sampled during active COVID-19. The donor label of this sample is uncertain. Both conserved end residues are trimmed from each CDR3.

>TRBJ2-1|TRBV7-2|14
ASSLAATGAYNEQF
>TRBJ1-1|TRBV5-8|11
ASSLFRNAEAF
>TRBJ1-2|TRBV2|11
ASQGRGLGGYT
>TRBJ2-2|TRBV19|12
ASRRDRDTGELF
>TRBJ2-7|TRBV6-5|13
ASIHRTGGFYEQY
>TRBJ1-2|TRBV9|13
ASSPRQGPFYGYT
>TRBJ2-7|TRBV7-6|14
ASSLGTGFRSYEQY
>TRBJ2-6|TRBV6-5|13
ATVLMSSGANVLT
>TRBJ1-2|TRBV29-1|9
SVDSYYGYT
>TRBJ1-4|TRBV28|14
ATRTDLSVANEKLF
>TRBJ2-1|TRBV5-4|13
ASSFTSGRIDEQF
>TRBJ2-7|TRBV3-1/TRBV3-2|11
ASSQETRGGQY
>TRBJ1-3|TRBV6-6|14
ASSYSSQRSGNTIY
>TRBJ1-2|TRBV6-1|13
ASSEGSGVNYGYT
>TRBJ2-5|TRBV11-2|10
ASGANQETQY
>TRBJ2-3|TRBV6-5|13
ASSPSASGSDTQY
>TRBJ1-2|TRBV5-1|13
ASSFAGYLNYGYT
>TRBJ2-6|TRBV7-3|14
ASSLSPNSGANVLT
>TRBJ2-5|TRBV27|14
ASSLSPGLAGETQY
>TRBJ2-3|TRBV6-5|12
ASSRAGMWDTQY
>TRBJ2-3|TRBV3-1/TRBV3-2|14
ASSKLAGVRTDTQY
>TRBJ2-5|TRBV21-1|9
ASSRTPTQY
>TRBJ1-3|TRBV25-1|13
ASSDDRDAGNTIY
>TRBJ1-2|TRBV30|13
AWSVQLSSLYGYT
>TRBJ2-1|TRBV5-1|13
ASSLGASGRNEQF
>TRBJ1-2|TRBV27|11
ATRTPNNYGYT
>TRBJ2-3|TRBV27|13
ASRLSGRAVDTQY
>TRBJ2-7|TRBV5-1|13
ASSSGGTDLTEQY
>TRBJ2-4|TRBV10-3|16
AISESAGQGLAKNIQY
>TRBJ1-2|TRBV18|14
ASSPGSGGINYGYT
>TRBJ1-1|TRBV18|15
ASSPRQESMTNTEAF
>TRBJ1-6|TRBV5-6|12
ASSNRDRASPLH
>TRBJ2-1|TRBV12-3/TRBV12-4|11
ASSQGLINEQF
>TRBJ2-3|TRBV4-2|17
ASSQEVAAATGVGDTQY
>TRBJ2-7|TRBV5-1|12
ASRLTGLEYEQY
>TRBJ1-1|TRBV18|14
ASSPFDYRANTEAF
>TRBJ2-3|TRBV5-1|12
ASRSGASTDTQY
>TRBJ1-6|TRBV29-1|11
SVEEGVGSPLH
>TRBJ1-4|TRBV9|12
ASSVEQGGEKLF
>TRBJ1-1|TRBV4-1|13
ASSSHWGGSTEAF
>TRBJ2-3|TRBV11-3|12
ASSRGAVADTQY
>TRBJ2-1|TRBV7-8|13
ASSLAGTTNNEQF
>TRBJ1-3|TRBV7-9|12
ASSLFAEGNTIY
>TRBJ2-1|TRBV4-2|11
ASSQGQGGEQF
>TRBJ2-4|TRBV7-9|12
ASSLVGSRNIQY